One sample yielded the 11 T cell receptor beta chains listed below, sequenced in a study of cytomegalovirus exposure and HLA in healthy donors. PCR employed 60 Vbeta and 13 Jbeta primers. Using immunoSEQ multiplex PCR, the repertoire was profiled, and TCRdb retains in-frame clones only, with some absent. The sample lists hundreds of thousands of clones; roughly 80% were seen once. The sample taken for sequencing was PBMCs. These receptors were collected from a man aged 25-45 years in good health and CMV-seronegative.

The CDR3 sequence: CASSPRRGGSQETQYF. For the CDR3, the DNA is TGTGCCAGCTCACCGCGGCGCGGAGGGTCGCAAGAGACCCAGTACTTC. The J gene is TRBJ2-5, the V gene TRBV18; maybe TRBD2 (6 bases). The CDR3 spans 16 residues. Trimming left V 3 bases short and J 2 bases short, with 16 bases between. In germline, CDR1 is KGHSH, CDR2 LQKENI. Combining the CDR3 with reference TRBV18 and TRBJ2-5 gives the whole variable domain NAGVMQNPRHLVRRRGQEARLRCSPMKGHSHVYWYRQLPEEGLKFMVYLQKENIIDESGMPKERFSAEFPKEGPSILRIQQVVRGDSAAYFCASSPRRGGSQETQYFGPGTRLLVL.

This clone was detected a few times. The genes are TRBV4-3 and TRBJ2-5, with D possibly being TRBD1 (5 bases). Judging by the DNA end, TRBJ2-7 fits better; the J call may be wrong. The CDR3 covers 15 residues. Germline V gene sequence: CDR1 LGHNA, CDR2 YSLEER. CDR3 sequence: CASSQDWRQGYEQYF. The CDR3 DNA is TGCGCCAGCAGCCAAGATTGGCGCCAGGGCTACGAGCAGTACTTC.

This CDR3 reads CASSSPRLGNQPQHF. The DNA for the CDR3 is TGTGCCAGCAGCTCACCCAGGTTGGGCAATCAGCCCCAGCATTTT. The chain links TRBV7-9 to TRBJ1-5; no firm D call. Deletions cut 4 bases from V and 2 bases from J, with 12 bases between. The germline V gene has CDR1 SEHNR and CDR2 FQNEAQ (reference sequence). The CDR3 has 15 residues.

CDR3 residues: CASSRMEGLPGYTF. CDR3 DNA: TGCGCCAGCAGTCGGATGGAGGGTTTGCCTGGCTACACCTTC. This chain uses TRBV23-1 with TRBJ1-2; D remains ambiguous. TRBV23-1 belongs to the ORF category, with a function that is uncertain. The ends were cut back, 4 bases at V and 7 bases at J, with 16 bases in the middle. The CDR3 length is 14 residues.

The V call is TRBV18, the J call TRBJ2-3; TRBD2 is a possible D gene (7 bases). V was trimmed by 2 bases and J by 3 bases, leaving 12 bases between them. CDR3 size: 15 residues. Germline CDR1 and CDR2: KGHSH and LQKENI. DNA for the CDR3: TGTGCCAGCTCACCAGGCGGGGGCATGACAGATACGCAGTATTTT. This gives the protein CASSPGGGMTDTQYF. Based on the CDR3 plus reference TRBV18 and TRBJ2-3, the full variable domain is NAGVMQNPRHLVRRRGQEARLRCSPMKGHSHVYWYRQLPEEGLKFMVYLQKENIIDESGMPKERFSAEFPKEGPSILRIQQVVRGDSAAYFCASSPGGGMTDTQYFGPGTRLTVL.

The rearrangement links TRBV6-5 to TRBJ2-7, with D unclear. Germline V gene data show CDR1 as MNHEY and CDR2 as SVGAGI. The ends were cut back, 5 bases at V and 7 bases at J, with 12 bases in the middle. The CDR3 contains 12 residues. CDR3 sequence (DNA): TGTGCCAGCAGTACGGCGGCCGCGGAGCAGTACTTC. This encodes CASSTAAAEQYF.

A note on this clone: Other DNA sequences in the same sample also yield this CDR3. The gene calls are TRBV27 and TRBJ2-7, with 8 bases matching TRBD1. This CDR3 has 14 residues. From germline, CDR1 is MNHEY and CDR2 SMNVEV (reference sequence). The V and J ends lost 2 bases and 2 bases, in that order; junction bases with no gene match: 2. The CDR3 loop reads CASSLNRGAYEQYF. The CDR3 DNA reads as TGTGCCAGCAGTTTAAACAGGGGGGCCTACGAGCAGTACTTC.

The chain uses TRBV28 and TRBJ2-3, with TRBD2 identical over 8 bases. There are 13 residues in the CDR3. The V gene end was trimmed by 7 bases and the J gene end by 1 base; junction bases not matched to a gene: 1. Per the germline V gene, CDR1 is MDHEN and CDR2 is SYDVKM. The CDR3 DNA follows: TGTGCCAGCACGGGGGGGGGCACAGATACGCAGTATTTT. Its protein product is CASTGGGTDTQYF.

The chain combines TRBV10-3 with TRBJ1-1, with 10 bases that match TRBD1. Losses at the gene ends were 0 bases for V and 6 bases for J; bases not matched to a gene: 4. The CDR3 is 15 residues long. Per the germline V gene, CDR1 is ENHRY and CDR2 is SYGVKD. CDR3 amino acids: CAISESGDRGSEAFF. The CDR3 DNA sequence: TGTGCCATCAGTGAGTCAGGGGACAGGGGATCTGAAGCTTTCTTT.

The CDR3 nucleotides are TGTGCCAGCAGCCAAACTTGGGACAGGTCTTATAGCAATCAGCCCCAGCATTTT. Its protein product is CASSQTWDRSYSNQPQHF. The chain has TRBV4-2 and TRBJ1-5; 8 positions match TRBD1. The germline CDR1 and CDR2 sequences are LGHNA and YNFKEQ. Trimming removed 2 bases from V and 0 bases from J; junction bases left unmatched: 9. CDR3 length: 18 residues.

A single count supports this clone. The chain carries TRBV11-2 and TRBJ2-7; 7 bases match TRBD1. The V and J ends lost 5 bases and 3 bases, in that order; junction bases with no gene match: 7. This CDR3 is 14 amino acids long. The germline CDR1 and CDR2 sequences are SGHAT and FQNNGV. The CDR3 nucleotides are TGTGCCAGCAGCCCCTTGACAGGGAACTACGAGCAGTACTTC. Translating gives CASSPLTGNYEQYF.